This TCR beta chain originates from a study of breast tumors, draining lymph nodes, adjacent tissues. Broader study findings: Data only fit, rather than demonstrated, lymph node origin of most tumor T cells.

The CDR3 is 17 residues long. The germline CDR1 and CDR2 sequences are MDHEN and SYDVKM. V dropped 4 bases and J dropped 7 bases, with 23 bases sitting between them. TCRdb re-called the multiplex PCR reads with MiXCR, one entry per CDR3 protein. Here the sample spans about 66,000 distinct CDR3 sequences, around two fifths being singletons. With regard to this clonotype: The antigen is not known. Being one base from a much bigger clone, this may be a read error.

The clonotype comes from a female donor with breast cancer. Some clones in this sample may be carry-over from other donors' samples. This chain uses TRBV28 with TRBJ1-5; possible D gene TRBD1, 5 bases. The material sequenced was breast tumor tissue. The CDR3 is CASSSMGQRVVRQPQHF. The CDR3 region has the DNA TGTGCCAGCAGTTCGATGGGGCAGCGGGTCGTTCGACAGCCCCAGCATTTT.